The next 22 T cell receptor beta chains were all read from a single sample in a study of neurological immune-mediated disorders. Via MiXCR, TCRdb re-called the 5' RACE reads, giving one row per CDR3 protein. The data contain 25,000 to 35,000 distinct CDR3 sequences, about 3.5% of them singletons. Specimen: PBMCs. The origin of the receptors is a woman in her twenties or thirties with multiple sclerosis.

This clonotype was recorded at least ten times. The chain employs TRBV3-1 and TRBJ1-6; TRBD1 might be the D (5 bases). CDR1 is LGHDT and CDR2 is YNNKEL in the germline V gene (reference sequence). V was shortened by 0 bases and J by 7 bases, with 16 bases between the two germline ends. CDR3 length: 17 amino acids. The DNA for the CDR3 is TGTGCCAGCAGCCAAGAAGTCGGGCAGGGCCCGAATTCACCCCTCCACTTT. It translates to CASSQEVGQGPNSPLHF.

This clonotype is categorized as medium-sized. V usage is TRBV28 and J usage is TRBJ1-1; 8 bases map to TRBD1. Germline CDR1 MDHEN, CDR2 SYDVKM. J was trimmed by 1 base and V by 11 bases; bases with no gene match: 15. The CDR3 totals 16 residues. The CDR3 reads CAAEAQHRGGNTEAFF. CDR3 DNA sequence: TGTGCCGCAGAAGCTCAACACAGGGGGGGGAACACTGAAGCTTTCTTT.

This clonotype was counted many times. Compared with germline, one end of the junction differs, possibly owing to a read error. The CDR3 bases are TGTGCCAGCAGCTGGAATGAGCGGGGACCCCTCAACTTT. Protein: CASSWNERGPLNF. This chain links TRBV5-5 with TRBJ1-6, with a tentative D call TRBD1 (5 bases). The CDR3 is 13 residues long. Germline V CDR1 and CDR2: SGHKS, YYEKEE (reference sequence).

This clonotype appeared many times. The V gene is TRBV20-1, the J gene TRBJ1-1, with D perhaps matching TRBD1 (6 bases). V lost 0 bases, J lost 4 bases, and 12 bases lay in between. Germline V CDR1 and CDR2: DFQATT, SNEGSKA (reference sequence). The CDR3 runs 14 residues. The CDR3 DNA follows: TGCAGTGCTAGAGATAGGGGGGAGGGCACTGAAGCTTTCTTT. This encodes CSARDRGEGTEAFF.

The table lists this clonotype with many counts. The rearrangement links TRBV2 to TRBJ1-1; TRBD1 might be the D (5 bases). This CDR3 spans 15 amino acids. Germline V gene sequence: CDR1 SNHLY, CDR2 FYNNEI. Trimming stripped 3 bases from V and 5 bases from J, with 16 bases between. For the CDR3, the DNA is TGTGCCAGCAGTGATCGTGGCAGGGTAGGGACTGAAGCTTTCTTT. Translating gives CASSDRGRVGTEAFF.

This clonotype was counted at least ten times. The V call is TRBV20-1, the J call TRBJ1-2; D is perhaps TRBD1 (5 bases). Trimming pared 0 bases from V and 8 bases from J, leaving 13 bases between. Germline V gene lookup returns CDR1 DFQATT and CDR2 SNEGSKA (reference sequence). CDR3 size: 13 residues. The CDR3 sequence is CSAREGAGSGYTF. In nucleotides, the CDR3 is TGCAGTGCTAGAGAAGGGGCAGGGTCGGGCTACACCTTC.

This clonotype was picked up many times. The chain carries TRBV7-8 and TRBJ2-2, with D perhaps TRBD2 (5 bases). V lost 5 bases to trimming and J lost 4 bases, with 20 bases between them. This CDR3 comprises 17 residues. Germline V gene lookup returns CDR1 SGHVS and CDR2 FQNEAQ. The CDR3 DNA follows: TGTGCCAGCAGCAAAAGGGAGCTAGCTTATAGCACCGGGGAGCTGTTTTTT. Residues: CASSKRELAYSTGELFF.

This clonotype was detected many times. The gene calls are TRBV20-1 and TRBJ2-3; 10 bases are a match to TRBD2. Trimming at V came to 3 bases and at J to 2 bases, leaving 5 bases not matched to a gene. CDR1 is DFQATT, CDR2 SNEGSKA, per germline (reference sequence). CDR3 length: 15 amino acids. CDR3: CSARNSGGTTDTQYF. The CDR3 nucleotides are TGCAGTGCTAGGAATAGCGGGGGGACCACAGATACGCAGTATTTT.

The sample holds many counts of this clonotype. This sequence joins TRBV20-1 and TRBJ1-1, with D maybe TRBD1 (5 bases). CDR3 length: 15 residues. Germline values: CDR1 DFQATT, CDR2 SNEGSKA (reference sequence). V was clipped by 3 bases and J by 0 bases, with 14 bases between them. The CDR3 region has the DNA TGCAGTGCTAGTTGGTCGGGGGGATTGAACACTGAAGCTTTCTTT. Its protein is CSASWSGGLNTEAFF.

Ten or more counts support this clonotype. The V call is TRBV20-1, the J call TRBJ2-1; possibly TRBD1 or TRBD2 for D (6 bases each). Germline CDR1 and CDR2: DFQATT and SNEGSKA (reference sequence). This CDR3 has 13 residues. Here the CDR3 reads CRAGGPRDNEQFF. As DNA, the CDR3 is TGCAGGGCCGGGGGCCCTAGAGACAATGAGCAGTTCTTC.

This clonotype was seen repeatedly, ten times or more. This rearrangement joins TRBV7-2 to TRBJ2-3; D is undetermined. With 7 bases removed from V and 5 bases from J, the gap between germline ends came to 16 bases. Germline V gene lookup returns CDR1 SGHTA and CDR2 FQGNSA. The CDR3 contains 14 residues. The CDR3 sequence is CASTRALRGDTQYF. CDR3 coding DNA: TGTGCCAGCACCCGGGCGCTCAGAGGAGATACGCAGTATTTT.

Ten or more counts support this clonotype. This chain uses TRBV7-9 with TRBJ2-1; 12 bases map to TRBD2. CDR3 length equals 16 residues. V shed 5 bases, J shed 2 bases, and the junction held 4 bases outside the gene matches. CDR1 SEHNR and CDR2 FQNEAQ come from the germline V gene (reference sequence). The CDR3 DNA reads TGTGCCAGCAGCCTCCGGACTAGCGGGACCTACAATGAGCAGTTCTTC. Its translation is CASSLRTSGTYNEQFF.

This clonotype came up many times. The V gene is TRBV20-1, the J gene TRBJ2-7; 10 nucleotides match TRBD2. The CDR3 contains 18 residues. Germline-derived CDR1 and CDR2 are DFQATT and SNEGSKA (reference sequence). With V trimmed by 0 bases and J by 2 bases, 13 bases remained unmatched. CDR3 amino acids: CSARDISSSGGLTYEQYF. DNA of the CDR3: TGCAGTGCTAGAGATATTTCTTCTAGCGGGGGATTAACCTACGAGCAGTACTTC.

This clonotype was seen at least ten times. The V gene is TRBV20-1, the J gene TRBJ1-4; possibly TRBD1 for D (5 bases). V was shortened by 0 bases and J by 7 bases, with 18 bases between the two germline ends. Germline CDR1 and CDR2: DFQATT and SNEGSKA (reference sequence). The CDR3 loop spans 16 amino acids. The CDR3 reads CSARDWGSGSGEKLFF. Here the CDR3 DNA reads TGCAGTGCTAGAGATTGGGGGTCGGGGAGCGGTGAAAAACTGTTTTTT.

This clonotype was counted ten times or more. V gene TRBV5-6 combines with J gene TRBJ2-7; D is undetermined. The CDR3 sequence is 17 residues long. V lost 0 bases and J lost 0, with 16 bases in between. CDR1 and CDR2 (germline): SGHDT, YYEEEE. Written as DNA, the CDR3 is TGTGCCAGCAGCTTGGTTTCCTGGGGTTTAAACTCCTACGAGCAGTACTTC. This encodes CASSLVSWGLNSYEQYF.

This clonotype has a handful of counts. Given a much more abundant clone one base away, this may be a read error. The chain is built from TRBV6-5 and TRBJ1-6, with no clear D. This CDR3 has 13 amino acids. The V and J ends lost 2 bases and 6 bases respectively, with 5 bases between them. Germline V gene lookup returns CDR1 MNHEY and CDR2 SVGAGI. The CDR3 sequence: CASSYKSNSPLHF. The CDR3 DNA reads TGTGCCAGCAGTTACAAAAGTAATTCACCCCTCCACTTT.

This clonotype was found many times. The chain links TRBV2 to TRBJ1-6; 7 nucleotides align to TRBD1. V lost 6 bases and J lost 1; bases outside the gene matches: 3. CDR3 length: 15 residues. Germline CDR1 reads SNHLY; CDR2 reads FYNNEI. Here the CDR3 reads CASRPGGSYNSPLHF. As DNA, the CDR3 is TGTGCCAGCAGGCCAGGGGGGTCCTATAATTCACCCCTCCACTTT. Complete variable domain (other parts from reference TRBV2 and TRBJ1-6): EPEVTQTPSHQVTQMGQEVILRCVPISNHLYFYWYRQILGQKVEFLVSFYNNEISEKSEIFDDQFSVERPDGSNFTLKIRSTKLEDSAMYFCASRPGGSYNSPLHFGNGTRLTVT.

This clonotype was recorded at least ten times. The rearrangement links TRBV5-5 to TRBJ2-3; D is perhaps TRBD2 (5 bases). This CDR3 has 16 amino acids. The ends were cut back, 4 bases at V and 3 bases at J, with 18 bases in the middle. Germline V gene data show CDR1 as SGHKS and CDR2 as YYEKEE (reference sequence). The DNA for the CDR3 is TGTGCCAGCAGCCCCCCTCTCCTAGCTGGGACAGATACGCAGTATTTT. Residues: CASSPPLLAGTDTQYF.

This clonotype was found many times. This sequence joins TRBV7-2 and TRBJ2-7; D possibly uses TRBD1 or TRBD2 (7 bases each). Germline V gives CDR1 SGHTA, CDR2 FQGNSA. V was cut by 5 bases and J by 2 bases, with 19 bases left in between. This CDR3 comprises 16 residues. This CDR3 reads CASSMGGGTAPYEQYF. In nucleotides, the CDR3 is TGTGCCAGCAGCATGGGAGGGGGGACAGCTCCCTACGAGCAGTACTTC.

This clonotype appeared many times. This rearrangement joins TRBV7-2 to TRBJ2-1; 15 positions match TRBD2. CDR1 SGHTA and CDR2 FQGNSA come from the germline V gene. The CDR3 has 18 residues. The V segment lost 1 base and the J segment 4 bases; nucleotides outside the gene matches: 5. The CDR3 loop is CASSLEGTSGRHYNEQFF. The CDR3 region has the DNA TGTGCCAGCAGCTTAGAGGGGACTAGCGGGAGGCATTACAATGAGCAGTTCTTC.

As for this clonotype: A much larger clonotype is one base distant, so this may be a read error. The rearrangement links TRBV18 to TRBJ2-5, with D hard to call. The CDR3 sequence is 14 residues long. V was trimmed by 5 bases and J by 5 bases, leaving 15 bases between them. The germline gives CDR1 KGHSH, CDR2 LQKENI. Written as DNA, the CDR3 is TGTGCCAGCTCATCGGGCGAATCCGAGGAGACCCAGTACTTC. Translating it yields CASSSGESEETQYF.

This clonotype was seen at least ten times. At one boundary the junction diverges from the germline segment, which might be a read error. The rearrangement joins TRBV20-1 to TRBJ1-6; the D is unclear. The CDR3 sequence is 13 residues long. Germline V gene sequence: CDR1 DFQATT, CDR2 SNEGSKA (reference sequence). In DNA, the CDR3 is TGCAGTGCTAGGGCCCAAAGAGATTCACCCCTCAACTTT. This sequence encodes CSARAQRDSPLNF.